This paragraph covers one T cell receptor (beta chain) sequence. Its antigen remains unidentified. The sample comes from a study of T-cell memory formation after mild COVID-19. V lost 0 bases, J lost 7 bases, and 19 bases lay in between. Germline V CDR1 and CDR2: SGHTA, FQGNSA. The CDR3 is made up of 17 amino acids. The 5'RACE method, run with constant-segment primers, produced TCR alpha and TCR beta cDNA libraries (carrying sample barcodes and UMIs). TCRdb used MiXCR to reprocess the 5' RACE reads, holding one entry per CDR3 protein. This table has around 300,000 distinct CDR3 sequences, about 13% appearing once. Study observations and caveats: Contracting CD4+ clones were located mainly in CM and EM, and CD8+ clones in EMRA. Certain responding clones were present in pre-infection memory, suggesting participation of cross-reactive memory. Whereas later expanders leaned CD4+, clones contracting day 15 to 85 showed a balanced CD4/CD8 makeup.

The rearrangement uses TRBV7-2 and TRBJ2-1; D is tentatively TRBD1 or TRBD2 (7 bases each). This TCR was recovered from a man between 18 and 29 years old who had mild COVID-19 (a few samples of this study predate the infection). Cell type and time point are not known. Sequencing used PBMCs or a T cell subset sorted from them (not recorded which). Written as DNA, the CDR3 is TGTGCCAGCAGCTTAGCCCCCTTCCAGGGGGGGGATAATGAGCAGTTCTTC. Protein sequence: CASSLAPFQGGDNEQFF.